One and the same sample provided the 4 T cell receptor beta chains below, sequenced in a study of cytomegalovirus exposure and HLA in healthy donors. PCR used 60 Vbeta primers and 13 Jbeta primers. Produced via immunoSEQ multiplex PCR; TCRdb's table is partial and in-frame only. This table holds about 170,000 clones, approximately 85% found once. Sequenced sample: PBMCs. These receptors were obtained from a man aged 25 to 45 in good health and CMV-seropositive.

The chain joins TRBV10-3 to TRBJ1-1; D uncertain. From germline, CDR1 is ENHRY and CDR2 SYGVKD. Trimming shortened V by 1 base and J by 1 base, and 7 bases separated the two germline ends. The CDR3 runs to 14 residues. CDR3 sequence (DNA): TGTGCCATCAGTGAGTGGGCACAGAACACTGAAGCTTTCTTT. Translated: CAISEWAQNTEAFF.

The chain combines TRBV6-4 with TRBJ1-1; TRBD1 might be the D (6 bases). The CDR3 consists of 12 residues. Germline CDR1 and CDR2: MRHNA and SNTAGT. V lost 7 bases and J lost 8, with 14 bases in between. The CDR3 is CASTGQGWEAFF. The CDR3 DNA reads as TGTGCCAGCACGGGGCAGGGGTGGGAAGCTTTCTTT.

This clone was found a few times. CDR3 DNA: TGTGCCAGCATAGACGGACAGGGCGTATATGAAAAACTGTTTTTT. Protein: CASIDGQGVYEKLFF. The chain couples TRBV21-1 to TRBJ1-4; TRBD1 was called by the table and not checked on the DNA. TRBV21-1 is deemed a pseudogene. The CDR3 runs to 15 residues.

This chain uses TRBV5-1 with TRBJ2-1; 10 nucleotides line up with TRBD2. Germline V gene lookup returns CDR1 SGHRS and CDR2 YFSETQ. Trimming removed 0 bases from V and 2 bases from J; junction bases left unmatched: 2. The CDR3 extends over 16 amino acids. CDR3 nucleotides: TGCGCCAGCAGCTTGGATCTAGCGGGAGCCTACAATGAGCAGTTCTTC. Encoded protein: CASSLDLAGAYNEQFF.